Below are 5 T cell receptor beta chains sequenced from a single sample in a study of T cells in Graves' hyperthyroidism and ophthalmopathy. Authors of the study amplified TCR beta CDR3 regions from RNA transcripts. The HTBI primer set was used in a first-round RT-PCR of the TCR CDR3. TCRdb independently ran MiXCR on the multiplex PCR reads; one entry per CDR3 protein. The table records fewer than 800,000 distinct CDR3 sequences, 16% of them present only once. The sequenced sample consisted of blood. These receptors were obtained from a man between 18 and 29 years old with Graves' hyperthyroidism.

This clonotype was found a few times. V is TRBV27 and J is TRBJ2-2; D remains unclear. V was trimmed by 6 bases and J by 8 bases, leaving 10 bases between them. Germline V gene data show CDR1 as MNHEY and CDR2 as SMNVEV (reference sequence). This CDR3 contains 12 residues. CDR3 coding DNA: TGTGCCAGCAGCCCATATTTTGGGGAGCTGTTTTTT. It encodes CASSPYFGELFF.

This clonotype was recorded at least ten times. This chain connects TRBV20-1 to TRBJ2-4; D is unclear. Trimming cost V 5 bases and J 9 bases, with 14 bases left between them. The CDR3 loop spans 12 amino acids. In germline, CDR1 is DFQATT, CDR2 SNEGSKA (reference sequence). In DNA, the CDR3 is TGCAGTGCTTATGTACAGAAACCCATTCAGTACTTC. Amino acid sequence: CSAYVQKPIQYF.

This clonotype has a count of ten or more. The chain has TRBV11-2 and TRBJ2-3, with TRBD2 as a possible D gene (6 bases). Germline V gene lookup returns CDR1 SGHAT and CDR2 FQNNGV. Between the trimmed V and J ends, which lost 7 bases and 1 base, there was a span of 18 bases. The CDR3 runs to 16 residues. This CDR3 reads CASTELAARGTDTQYF. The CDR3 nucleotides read TGTGCCAGCACGGAGTTAGCGGCCCGCGGCACAGATACGCAGTATTTT.

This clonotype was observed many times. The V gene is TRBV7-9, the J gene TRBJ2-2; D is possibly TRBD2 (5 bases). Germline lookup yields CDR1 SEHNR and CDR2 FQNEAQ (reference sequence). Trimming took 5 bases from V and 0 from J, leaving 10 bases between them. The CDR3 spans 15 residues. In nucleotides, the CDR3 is TGTGCCAGCAGCGCCGCGGGTACGAACACCGGGGAGCTGTTTTTT. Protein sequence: CASSAAGTNTGELFF.

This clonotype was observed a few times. This CDR3 reads CASRPKGTLQETQYF. CDR3 nucleotide sequence: TGTGCCAGCAGGCCGAAGGGAACTCTACAAGAGACCCAGTACTTC. The chain uses TRBV5-6 and TRBJ2-5; D gene unclear. The CDR3 runs to 15 residues. The V end lost 5 bases, the J end lost 2 bases, and 16 bases lay between the germline ends. Germline values: CDR1 SGHDT, CDR2 YYEEEE. Together with reference TRBV5-6 and TRBJ2-5, the CDR3 gives the full variable domain: DAGVTQSPTHLIKTRGQQVTLRCSPKSGHDTVSWYQQALGQGPQFIFQYYEEEERQRGNFPDRFSGHQFPNYSSELNVNALLLGDSALYLCASRPKGTLQETQYFGPGTRLLVL.